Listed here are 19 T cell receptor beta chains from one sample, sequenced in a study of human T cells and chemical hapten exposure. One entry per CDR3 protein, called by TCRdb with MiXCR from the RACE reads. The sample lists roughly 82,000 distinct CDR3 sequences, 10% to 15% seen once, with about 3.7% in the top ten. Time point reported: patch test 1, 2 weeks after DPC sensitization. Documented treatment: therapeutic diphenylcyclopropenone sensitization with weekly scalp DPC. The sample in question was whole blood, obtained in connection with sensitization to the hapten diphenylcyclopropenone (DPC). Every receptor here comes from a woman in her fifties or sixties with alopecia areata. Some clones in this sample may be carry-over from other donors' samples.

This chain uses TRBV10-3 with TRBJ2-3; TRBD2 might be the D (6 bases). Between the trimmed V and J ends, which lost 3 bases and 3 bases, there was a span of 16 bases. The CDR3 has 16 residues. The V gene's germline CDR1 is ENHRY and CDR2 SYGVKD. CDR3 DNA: TGTGCCATCAGTGAAGGCGGCGGGGTTGGTACAGATACGCAGTATTTT. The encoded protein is CAISEGGGVGTDTQYF.

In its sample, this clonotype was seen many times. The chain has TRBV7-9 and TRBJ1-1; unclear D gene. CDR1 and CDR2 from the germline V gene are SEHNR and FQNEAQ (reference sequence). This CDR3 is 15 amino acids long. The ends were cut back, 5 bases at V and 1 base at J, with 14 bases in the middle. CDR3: CASSPGRGRNTEAFF. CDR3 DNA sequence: TGTGCCAGCAGCCCAGGTCGTGGCCGGAACACTGAAGCTTTCTTT. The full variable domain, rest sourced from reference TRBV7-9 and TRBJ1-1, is DTGVSQNPRHKITKRGQNVTFRCDPISEHNRLYWYRQTLGQGPEFLTYFQNEAQLEKSRLLSDRFSAERPKGSFSTLEIQRTEQGDSAMYLCASSPGRGRNTEAFFGQGTRLTVV.

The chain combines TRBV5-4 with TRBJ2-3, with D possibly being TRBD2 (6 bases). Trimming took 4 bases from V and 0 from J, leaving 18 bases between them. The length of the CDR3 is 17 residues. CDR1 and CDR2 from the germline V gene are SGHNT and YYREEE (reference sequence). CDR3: CASSQRRGTLSTDTQYF. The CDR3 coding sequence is TGTGCCAGCAGCCAAAGGCGGGGCACCCTGAGCACAGATACGCAGTATTTT.

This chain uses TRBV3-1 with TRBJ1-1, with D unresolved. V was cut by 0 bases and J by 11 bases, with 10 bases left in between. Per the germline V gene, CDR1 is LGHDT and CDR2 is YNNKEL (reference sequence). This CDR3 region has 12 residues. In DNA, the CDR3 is TGTGCCAGCAGCCAAGATGTAGGAAGTGCTTTCTTT. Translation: CASSQDVGSAFF. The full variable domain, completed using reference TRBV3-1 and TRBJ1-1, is DTAVSQTPKYLVTQMGNDKSIKCEQNLGHDTMYWYKQDSKKFLKIMFSYNNKELIINETVPNRFSPKSPDKAHLNLHINSLELGDSAVYFCASSQDVGSAFFGQGTRLTVV.

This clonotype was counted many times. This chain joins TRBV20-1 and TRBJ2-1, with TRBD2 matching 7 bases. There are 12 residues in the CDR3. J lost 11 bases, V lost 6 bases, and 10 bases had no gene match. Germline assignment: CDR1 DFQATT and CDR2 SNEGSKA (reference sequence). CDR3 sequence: CSATIPGGKQFF. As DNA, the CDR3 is TGCAGTGCCACGATACCCGGGGGGAAGCAGTTCTTC.

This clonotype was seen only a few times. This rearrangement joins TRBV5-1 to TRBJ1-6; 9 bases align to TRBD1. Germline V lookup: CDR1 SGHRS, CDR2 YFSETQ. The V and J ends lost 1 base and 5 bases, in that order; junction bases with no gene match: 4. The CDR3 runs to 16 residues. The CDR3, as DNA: TGCGCCAGCAGCTTGATCGGACAGGGGAATAATTCACCCCTCCACTTT. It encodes CASSLIGQGNNSPLHF.

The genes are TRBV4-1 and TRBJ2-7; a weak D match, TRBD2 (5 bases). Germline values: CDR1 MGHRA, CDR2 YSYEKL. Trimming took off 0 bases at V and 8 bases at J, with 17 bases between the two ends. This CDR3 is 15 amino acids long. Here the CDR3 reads CASSQDPGFGRQQYF. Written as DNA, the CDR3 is TGCGCCAGCAGCCAAGATCCGGGGTTTGGGCGTCAGCAGTACTTC.

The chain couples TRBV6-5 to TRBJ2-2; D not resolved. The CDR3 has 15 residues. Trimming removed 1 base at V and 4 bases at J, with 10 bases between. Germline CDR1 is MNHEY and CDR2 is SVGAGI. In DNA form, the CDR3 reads TGTGCCAGCAGTTACTGGGCGGTGGTCACCGGGGAGCTGTTTTTT. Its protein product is CASSYWAVVTGELFF.

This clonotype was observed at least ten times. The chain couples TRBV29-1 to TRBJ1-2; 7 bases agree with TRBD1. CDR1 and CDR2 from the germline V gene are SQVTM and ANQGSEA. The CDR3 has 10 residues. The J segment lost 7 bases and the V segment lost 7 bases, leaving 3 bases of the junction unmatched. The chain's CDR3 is CSAYRGGYTF. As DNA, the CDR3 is TGCAGCGCCTACAGGGGTGGCTACACCTTC.

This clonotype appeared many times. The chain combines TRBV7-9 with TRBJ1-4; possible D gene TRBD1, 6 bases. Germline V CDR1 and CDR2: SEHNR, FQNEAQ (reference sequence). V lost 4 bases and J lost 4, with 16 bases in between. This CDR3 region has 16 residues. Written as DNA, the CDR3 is TGTGCCAGCAGCTATACGAACAGGGCCGATAATGAAAAACTGTTTTTT. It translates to CASSYTNRADNEKLFF.

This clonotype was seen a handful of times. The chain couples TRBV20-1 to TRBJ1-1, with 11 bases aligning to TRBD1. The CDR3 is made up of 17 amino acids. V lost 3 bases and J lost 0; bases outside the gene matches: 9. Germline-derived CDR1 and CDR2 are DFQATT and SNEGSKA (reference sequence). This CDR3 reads CSARPRDRGVMNTEAFF. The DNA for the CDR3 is TGCAGTGCTAGGCCCCGGGACAGGGGGGTCATGAACACTGAAGCTTTCTTT.

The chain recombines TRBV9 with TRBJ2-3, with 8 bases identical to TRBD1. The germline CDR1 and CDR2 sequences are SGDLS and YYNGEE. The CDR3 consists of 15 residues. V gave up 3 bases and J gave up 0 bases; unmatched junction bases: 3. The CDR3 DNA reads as TGTGCCAGCAGCGCCAGACAGGGGAGCACAGATACGCAGTATTTT. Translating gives CASSARQGSTDTQYF.

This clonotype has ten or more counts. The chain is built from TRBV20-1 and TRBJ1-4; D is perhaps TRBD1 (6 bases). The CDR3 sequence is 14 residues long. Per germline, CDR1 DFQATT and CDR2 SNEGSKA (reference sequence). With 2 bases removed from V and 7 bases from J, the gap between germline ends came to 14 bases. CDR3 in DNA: TGCAGTGCTAGAACCAGGGGTAACGGTGAAAAACTGTTTTTT. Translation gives CSARTRGNGEKLFF.

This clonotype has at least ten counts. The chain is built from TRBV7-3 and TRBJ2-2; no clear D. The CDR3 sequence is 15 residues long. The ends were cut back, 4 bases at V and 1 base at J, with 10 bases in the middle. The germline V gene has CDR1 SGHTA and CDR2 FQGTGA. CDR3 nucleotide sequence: TGTGCCAGCAGCTCAAAGACGGGGAACACCGGGGAGCTGTTTTTT. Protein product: CASSSKTGNTGELFF.

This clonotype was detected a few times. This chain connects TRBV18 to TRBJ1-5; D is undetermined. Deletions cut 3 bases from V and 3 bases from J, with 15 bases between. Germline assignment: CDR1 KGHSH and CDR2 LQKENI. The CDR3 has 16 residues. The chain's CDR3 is CASSPGGEGNNQPQHF. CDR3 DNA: TGTGCCAGCTCACCGGGTGGGGAGGGCAACAATCAGCCCCAGCATTTT.

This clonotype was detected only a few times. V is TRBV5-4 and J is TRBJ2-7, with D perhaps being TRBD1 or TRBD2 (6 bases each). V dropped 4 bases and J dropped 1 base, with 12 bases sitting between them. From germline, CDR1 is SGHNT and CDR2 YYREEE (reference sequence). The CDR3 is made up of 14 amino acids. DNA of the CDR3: TGTGCCAGCAGCGGCGGGACACAATCCTACGAGCAGTACTTC. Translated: CASSGGTQSYEQYF.

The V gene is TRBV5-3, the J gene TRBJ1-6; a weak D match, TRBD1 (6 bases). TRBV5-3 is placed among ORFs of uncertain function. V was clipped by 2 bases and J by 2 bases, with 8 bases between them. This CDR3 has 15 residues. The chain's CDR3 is CARSFPGAYNSPLHF. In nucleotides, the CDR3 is TGTGCCAGAAGCTTTCCAGGGGCCTATAATTCACCCCTCCACTTT.

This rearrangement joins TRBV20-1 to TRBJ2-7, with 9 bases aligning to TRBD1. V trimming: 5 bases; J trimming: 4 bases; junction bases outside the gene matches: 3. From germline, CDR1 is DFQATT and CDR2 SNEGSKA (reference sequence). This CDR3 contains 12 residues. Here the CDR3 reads CSALGQGYEQYF. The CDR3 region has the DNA TGCAGTGCTTTAGGACAGGGGTACGAGCAGTACTTC.

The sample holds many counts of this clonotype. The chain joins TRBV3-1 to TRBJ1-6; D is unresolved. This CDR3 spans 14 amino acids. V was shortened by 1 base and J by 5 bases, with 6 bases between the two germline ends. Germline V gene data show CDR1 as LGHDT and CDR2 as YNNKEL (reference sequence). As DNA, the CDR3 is TGTGCCAGCAGCCAAGGAGTCGATAATTCACCCCTCCACTTT. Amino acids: CASSQGVDNSPLHF. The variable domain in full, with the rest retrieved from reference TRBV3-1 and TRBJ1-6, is DTAVSQTPKYLVTQMGNDKSIKCEQNLGHDTMYWYKQDSKKFLKIMFSYNNKELIINETVPNRFSPKSPDKAHLNLHINSLELGDSAVYFCASSQGVDNSPLHFGNGTRLTVT.